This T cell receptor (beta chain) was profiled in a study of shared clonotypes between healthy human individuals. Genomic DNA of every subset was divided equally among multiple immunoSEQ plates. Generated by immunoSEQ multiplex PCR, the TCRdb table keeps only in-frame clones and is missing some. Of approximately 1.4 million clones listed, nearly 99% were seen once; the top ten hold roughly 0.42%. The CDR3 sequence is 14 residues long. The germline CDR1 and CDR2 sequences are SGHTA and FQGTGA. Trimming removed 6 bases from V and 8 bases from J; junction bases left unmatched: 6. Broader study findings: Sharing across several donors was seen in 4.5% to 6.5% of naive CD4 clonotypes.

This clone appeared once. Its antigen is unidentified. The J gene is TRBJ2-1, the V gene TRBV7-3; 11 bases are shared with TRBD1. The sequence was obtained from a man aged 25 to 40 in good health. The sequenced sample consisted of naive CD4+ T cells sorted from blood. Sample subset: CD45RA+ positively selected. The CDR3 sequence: CASSSGQGVDEQFF. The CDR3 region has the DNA TGTGCCAGCAGTTCGGGACAGGGGGTGGATGAGCAGTTCTTC.